The rows below give T cell receptor beta chains drawn from one sample of a study of OX40 agonist ivuxolimab in advanced cancers. Measured with immunoSEQ multiplex PCR; TCRdb has only the in-frame clones, and not every one. The table includes over 65,000 clones, 86% detected once. Sample: CD4+ or CD8+ T cells sorted from blood, taken in a trial of the OX40 agonist ivuxolimab. The receptors stem from an adult with an advanced solid tumor such as melanoma, head and neck, liver or kidney cancer. Both conserved end residues are part of each CDR3. The D gene is left open where the match is weak. Clone sizes are given selectively: once, few, many, or a class where the clone is expanded.

abundance	j_gene	len	v_gene	d_gene	CDR3nt	CDR3aa
.	TRBJ2-6	19	TRBV30	.	TGTGCCTGGAGTGCCACTAGACAGTTCCGGGTCTCTGGGGCCAACGTCCTGACTTTC	CAWSATRQFRVSGANVLTF
.	TRBJ2-5	15	TRBV5-1	.	TGCGCCAGCAGCCCTGGACAGAACTACCAAGAGACCCAGTACTTC	CASSPGQNYQETQYF
.	TRBJ2-7	17	TRBV4-3	TRBD1	TGCGCCAGCAGCCAAGGGATTTATCCCGGACAGGGGACCGAGCAGTACTTC	CASSQGIYPGQGTEQYF
.	TRBJ2-5	15	TRBV2	.	TGTGCCAGCAGACGTTTAAGTCAGGGTGGGGAGACCCAGTACTTC	CASRRLSQGGETQYF
.	TRBJ1-4	15	TRBV15	.	TGTGCCACCAGCAGAGGGGACGAATATTCTGAAAAACTGTTTTTT	CATSRGDEYSEKLFF
.	TRBJ1-1	13	TRBV6-6	.	TGTGCCAGCAGTTACTCGTCGGGGGCGGCAGCTTTCTTT	CASSYSSGAAAFF
.	TRBJ1-6	17	TRBV11-2	TRBD1	TGTGCCAGCAGCGCGGGATACAGGGGGTCGAGCAATTCACCCCTCCACTTT	CASSAGYRGSSNSPLHF
.	TRBJ2-1	17	TRBV5-1	.	TGCGCCAGCAGCTTGGCCGCAGGGGTAGGGGTTAACAATGAGCAGTTCTTC	CASSLAAGVGVNNEQFF
.	TRBJ2-4	16	TRBV7-9	.	TGTGCCAGCAGCCCCGGGACGTATCTAGCCAAAAACATTCAGTACTTC	CASSPGTYLAKNIQYF
once	TRBJ2-4	14	TRBV7-9	.	TGTGCCAGCAGACCGGACAGAGCCAAAAACATTCAGTACTTC	CASRPDRAKNIQYF
.	TRBJ2-1	15	TRBV6-5	.	TGTGCCAGCAGTTCCGGGGCAGGACGGTACAATGAGCAGTTCTTC	CASSSGAGRYNEQFF
.	TRBJ1-1	17	TRBV19	.	TGTGCCAGTAGTTCATCTTTTTGGGGAGGCGGCAACACTGAAGCTTTCTTT	CASSSSFWGGGNTEAFF
.	TRBJ2-7	14	TRBV5-1	.	TGCGCCAGCAGCTTACAGGGAGGGCTAAACGAGCAGTACTTC	CASSLQGGLNEQYF
.	TRBJ1-2	15	TRBV28	.	TGTGCCAGCAGTTTACCTCCGCCGGCTAACTATGGCTACACCTTC	CASSLPPPANYGYTF
.	TRBJ2-1	15	TRBV7-9	TRBD1	TGTGCCAGCTCACCTCGGACAGGAGGCCCCTCGGGGCAGTTCTTC	CASSPRTGGPSGQFF
.	TRBJ2-5	15	TRBV28	TRBD2	TGTGCCAGCGGACTAGCGGGGGACTACCAAGAGACCCAGTACTTC	CASGLAGDYQETQYF
.	TRBJ2-1	12	TRBV5-8	.	TGTGCCAGCAGCTTGAACCACAATGAGCAGTTCTTC	CASSLNHNEQFF
.	TRBJ1-2	14	TRBV5-1	.	TGCGCCAGCAGCTTGGAGGGGGGAACGAGAGGCTACACCTTC	CASSLEGGTRGYTF
.	TRBJ2-1	15	TRBV10-1	.	TGCGCCAGCAGTGAGTCACCGGGGATCTACAATGAGCAGTTCTTC	CASSESPGIYNEQFF
.	TRBJ2-7	14	TRBV5-1	.	TGCGCCAGCAGCTTGGACCGTGGCTCCTACGAGCAGTACTTC	CASSLDRGSYEQYF
once	TRBJ2-1	14	TRBV7-2	.	TGTGCCAGCAGCCGCTGGTCCTCCTACAATGAGCAGTTCTTC	CASSRWSSYNEQFF
.	TRBJ1-1	14	TRBV2	.	TGTGCCAGCAGTAAACAGGATTTTAACACTGAAGCTTTCTTT	CASSKQDFNTEAFF
once	TRBJ1-6	16	TRBV6-4	.	TGTGCCAGCAGTGATCTACTGCTTACCCGGTGTACACCCCTCCACTTT	CASSDLLLTRCTPLHF
.	TRBJ1-3	13	TRBV28	.	TGTGCCAGCGTGGGGGAGGCTGGAAACACCATATATTTT	CASVGEAGNTIYF
.	TRBJ1-2	14	TRBV7-8	.	TGTGCCAGCAGCTTAGGGGTTGGACACTATGGCTACACCTTC	CASSLGVGHYGYTF
.	TRBJ2-1	15	TRBV14	TRBD2	TGTGCCAGCAGCCAAGGACTAGCGGGGGGGCATGAGCAGTTCTTC	CASSQGLAGGHEQFF
.	TRBJ1-6	16	TRBV28	TRBD1	TGTGCCAGCAGTTTTTCGGACAGGGGGTATAGTTCACCCCTCCACTTT	CASSFSDRGYSSPLHF
.	TRBJ1-2	12	TRBV28	.	TGTGCCAGCAGGAACCGAGACTATGGCTACACCTTC	CASRNRDYGYTF
.	TRBJ2-3	14	TRBV5-5	.	TGTGCCAGCCGTAGGACGTGGGGCACAGATACGCAGTATTTT	CASRRTWGTDTQYF
.	TRBJ1-2	14	TRBV18	.	TGTGCCAGCTCACCATTAAAGGACATGAGTGGCTACACCTTC	CASSPLKDMSGYTF
.	TRBJ2-6	16	TRBV6-4	.	TGTGCCAGCAGCCAGGAGTTCACTTCTGGGGCCAACGTCCTGACTTTC	CASSQEFTSGANVLTF
.	TRBJ1-5	15	TRBV2	.	TGTGCCAGCTCTTGGCAACAGCGGGCTGATCAGCCCCAGCATTTT	CASSWQQRADQPQHF
few	TRBJ2-3	14	TRBV18	.	TGTGCCAGCTCACCCGGAGCGGGCACAGATACGCAGTATTTT	CASSPGAGTDTQYF
few	TRBJ2-5	12	TRBV28	.	TGTGCCAGCTTTGGCAGCCAAGAGACCCAGTACTTC	CASFGSQETQYF
.	TRBJ2-5	14	TRBV2	.	TGTGCCAGCAGTCATCCGGGCCTTGAACGGACCCAGTACTTC	CASSHPGLERTQYF
.	TRBJ1-1	12	TRBV7-8	TRBD1	TGTGCCAGCAGCTCGGACAGGGTTGAAGCTTTCTTT	CASSSDRVEAFF
.	TRBJ1-2	12	TRBV6-5	.	TGTGCCAGCAGTTACTCTTCCGGGTCCTACACCTTC	CASSYSSGSYTF
.	TRBJ2-7	15	TRBV6-6	TRBD2	TGTGCCAGCAGTCGACTAGCGGGGGTCTCCTACGAGCAGTACTTC	CASSRLAGVSYEQYF
.	TRBJ2-3	13	TRBV2	TRBD1	TGTGCCAGCAGTTCGGACCAGGGGGCAGACCCGTATTTT	CASSSDQGADPYF
few	TRBJ2-2	16	TRBV29-1	.	TGCAGCGTCCCGAGGGTGGGACTGCTGAACACCGGGGAGCTGTTTTTT	CSVPRVGLLNTGELFF
.	TRBJ2-7	16	TRBV19	.	TGTGCCAGTAGTATAGGCCCGGTTAGCGACTCCTACGAGCAGTACTTC	CASSIGPVSDSYEQYF
.	TRBJ2-3	14	TRBV11-3	TRBD1	TGTGCCAGCAGCTTAGGCAGGGGGTCGGATACGCAGTATTTT	CASSLGRGSDTQYF
few	TRBJ1-1	16	TRBV11-2	.	TGTGCCAGCAGCTTAGGGAGAACAGGGTTCGGCACTGAAGCTTTCTTT	CASSLGRTGFGTEAFF
.	TRBJ2-7	13	TRBV11-1	.	TGTGCCAGCAGCTTAGAAGTGAGTCGCGAGCAGTACTTC	CASSLEVSREQYF
.	TRBJ2-7	15	TRBV5-1	.	TGCGCCAGCAGCCTTGGGACTGCGAGCTCCTACGAGCAGTACTTC	CASSLGTASSYEQYF
.	TRBJ1-4	13	TRBV6-5	.	TGTGCCAGCAGTTACGGGCGGGGTGTTAGACTGTTTTTT	CASSYGRGVRLFF
.	TRBJ2-7	14	TRBV10-3	.	TGTGCCATCAGTGATACCAGGCGCTCCTACGAGCAGTACTTC	CAISDTRRSYEQYF
.	TRBJ1-1	14	TRBV28	.	TGTGCCAGCAGCCTGGGTCAGTGGGGTACTGAAGCTTTCTTT	CASSLGQWGTEAFF
.	TRBJ2-7	11	TRBV20-1	.	TGCAGTGCTGCGGACAACTACGAGCAGTACTTC	CSAADNYEQYF
once	TRBJ1-3	15	TRBV6-5	.	TGTGCCAGCAAGGAACCAGGGCTTCCTGGAAACACCATATATTTT	CASKEPGLPGNTIYF
.	TRBJ2-1	15	TRBV6-6	TRBD1	TGTGCCAGCAGTTACCGGGACAGGGCTTACAATGAGCAGTTCTTC	CASSYRDRAYNEQFF
once	TRBJ1-3	19	TRBV10-3	TRBD1	TGTGCCATCAGTGCGCGGCCTCCGGGACAGGGGGCAATGGAAAACACCATATATTTT	CAISARPPGQGAMENTIYF
.	TRBJ2-3	14	TRBV5-6	.	TGTGCCAGCAGGGGACTCCAGGGCACAGATACGCAGTATTTT	CASRGLQGTDTQYF
.	TRBJ2-7	16	TRBV27	TRBD1	TGTGCCAGCAGTTATCGGCTCGGACAGGGTACCTACGAGCAGTACTTC	CASSYRLGQGTYEQYF
.	TRBJ2-1	17	TRBV11-3	TRBD1	TGTGCCAGCAGCTTAACGTTCACAGGGGGCAGGTACAATGAGCAGTTCTTC	CASSLTFTGGRYNEQFF
.	TRBJ2-5	15	TRBV4-2	.	TGTGCCAGCAGCCAAGAAGAACAACGAGTGGAGACCCAGTACTTC	CASSQEEQRVETQYF
.	TRBJ2-7	12	TRBV7-9	.	TGTGCCAGCACCAGACAGGAATACGAGCAGTACTTC	CASTRQEYEQYF
.	TRBJ1-5	13	TRBV2	.	TGTGCCAGCAGTTACAGGGAGAATCAGCCCCAGCATTTT	CASSYRENQPQHF
.	TRBJ1-4	19	TRBV28	.	TGTGCCAGCAGAGAACAGGGCTCTAAGGGAGGCTGGACTAATGAAAAACTGTTTTTT	CASREQGSKGGWTNEKLFF
.	TRBJ1-4	16	TRBV2	.	TGTGCCAGCAGTGAACTCGGCGGGGGCGCTAATGAAAAACTGTTTTTT	CASSELGGGANEKLFF